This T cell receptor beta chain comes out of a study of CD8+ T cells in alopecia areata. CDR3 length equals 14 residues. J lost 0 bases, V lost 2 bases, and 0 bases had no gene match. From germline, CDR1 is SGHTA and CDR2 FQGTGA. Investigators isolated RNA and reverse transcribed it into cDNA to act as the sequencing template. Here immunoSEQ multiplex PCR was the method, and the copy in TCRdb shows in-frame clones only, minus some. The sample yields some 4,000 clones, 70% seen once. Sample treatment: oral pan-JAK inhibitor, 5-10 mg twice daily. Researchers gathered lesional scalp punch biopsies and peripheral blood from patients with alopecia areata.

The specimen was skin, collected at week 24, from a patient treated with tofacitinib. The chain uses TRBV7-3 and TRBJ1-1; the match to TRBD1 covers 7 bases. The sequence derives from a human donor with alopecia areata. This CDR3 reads CASSLQGVNTEAFF. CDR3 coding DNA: TGTGCCAGCAGCTTACAGGGGGTGAACACTGAAGCTTTCTTT. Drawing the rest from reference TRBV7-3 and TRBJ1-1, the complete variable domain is GAGVSQTPSNKVTEKGKYVELRCDPISGHTALYWYRQSLGQGPEFLIYFQGTGAADDSGLPNDRFFAVRPEGSVSTLKIQRTERGDSAVYLCASSLQGVNTEAFFGQGTRLTVV.